These T cell receptor beta chains were read from a single sample in a study of identical twins. TCRdb analysed the 5' RACE reads with MiXCR anew, one entry per CDR3 protein. Among hundreds of thousands of distinct CDR3 sequences listed, approximately 9% were seen once. The same specimen was also included in a second study, on yellow fever vaccine responses in identical twins.

Sequenced: PBMCs. Receptors were obtained from a woman aged 18-30 years in good health. The CDR3 runs from the conserved cysteine through the conserved F or W. A D gene is named only where the DNA matches it firmly. Expanded clones get a size class; other rows say once, few or many, or leave the size out.

cdr3_aa: CSVRTGDSSYNEQFF
cdr3_nt: TGCAGCGTTCGGACAGGGGATAGCTCCTACAATGAGCAGTTCTTC
clone_size: many
d_call: TRBD1
j_call: TRBJ2-1
v_call: TRBV29-1

cdr3_aa: CSPPSPRDSSTDTQYF
cdr3_nt: TGCAGTCCCCCATCCCCCCGGGACAGTTCCACAGATACGCAGTATTTT
clone_size: .
d_call: TRBD1
j_call: TRBJ2-3
v_call: TRBV20-1

cdr3_aa: CASSPSGANVLTF
cdr3_nt: TGTGCCAGCAGTCCCTCTGGGGCCAACGTCCTGACTTTC
clone_size: many
d_call: .
j_call: TRBJ2-6
v_call: TRBV4-2

cdr3_aa: CASSTSGGKKETQYF
cdr3_nt: TGTGCCAGCAGTACCAGCGGGGGGAAAAAAGAGACCCAGTACTTC
clone_size: .
d_call: TRBD2
j_call: TRBJ2-5
v_call: TRBV7-2

cdr3_aa: CASSGTAIQETQYF
cdr3_nt: TGTGCCAGCTCAGGGACAGCGATCCAAGAGACCCAGTACTTC
clone_size: few
d_call: TRBD1
j_call: TRBJ2-5
v_call: TRBV18

cdr3_aa: CASSLSGPSDTGELFF
cdr3_nt: TGTGCCAGCAGCTTATCGGGACCTAGTGACACCGGGGAGCTGTTTTTT
clone_size: few
d_call: .
j_call: TRBJ2-2
v_call: TRBV11-2

cdr3_aa: CASSQAPGTGTWEQYF
cdr3_nt: TGCGCCAGCAGCCAAGCCCCCGGGACAGGGACCTGGGAGCAGTACTTC
clone_size: many
d_call: TRBD1
j_call: TRBJ2-7
v_call: TRBV4-3

cdr3_aa: CASSPRRGPGLVPLHF
cdr3_nt: TGTGCCAGCAGCCCCCGAAGGGGACCCGGGCTGGTTCCCCTCCACTTT
clone_size: .
d_call: .
j_call: TRBJ1-6
v_call: TRBV21-1

cdr3_aa: CASSLEGGAFQETQYF
cdr3_nt: TGTGCCAGCAGCTTAGAGGGCGGGGCCTTCCAAGAGACCCAGTACTTC
clone_size: few
d_call: .
j_call: TRBJ2-5
v_call: TRBV7-9

cdr3_aa: CSVEGIPGANTEAFF
cdr3_nt: TGCAGCGTTGAAGGGATCCCAGGAGCCAACACTGAAGCTTTCTTT
clone_size: many
d_call: .
j_call: TRBJ1-1
v_call: TRBV29-1

cdr3_aa: CASSDGTSNTDTQYF
cdr3_nt: TGCGCCAGCAGCGACGGGACTAGCAACACAGATACGCAGTATTTT
clone_size: many
d_call: TRBD2
j_call: TRBJ2-3
v_call: TRBV5-1

cdr3_aa: CAWLSKSSYEQYF
cdr3_nt: TGTGCCTGGCTCAGCAAGAGCTCCTACGAGCAGTACTTC
clone_size: once
d_call: .
j_call: TRBJ2-7
v_call: TRBV30

cdr3_aa: CASAPRGYNSPLHF
cdr3_nt: TGTGCCAGCGCACCACGCGGTTATAATTCACCCCTCCACTTT
clone_size: many
d_call: .
j_call: TRBJ1-6
v_call: TRBV7-2

cdr3_aa: CASRARTGGNTEAFF
cdr3_nt: TGCGCCAGCAGGGCGCGGACAGGGGGGAACACTGAAGCTTTCTTT
clone_size: many
d_call: TRBD1
j_call: TRBJ1-1
v_call: TRBV4-1

cdr3_aa: CASTSASGETQYF
cdr3_nt: TGTGCCAGCACATCAGCGTCCGGAGAGACCCAGTACTTC
clone_size: few
d_call: .
j_call: TRBJ2-5
v_call: TRBV12-3/TRBV12-4

cdr3_aa: CASSLPKTGNQETQYF
cdr3_nt: TGTGCCAGCAGTTTACCGAAGACAGGGAACCAAGAGACCCAGTACTTC
clone_size: many
d_call: TRBD1
j_call: TRBJ2-5
v_call: TRBV12-3/TRBV12-4

cdr3_aa: CASSQGGARQFF
cdr3_nt: TGTGCCAGCAGCCAAGGGGGGGCTCGGCAGTTCTTC
clone_size: many
d_call: .
j_call: TRBJ2-1
v_call: TRBV3-1

cdr3_aa: CASRSSANEKLFF
cdr3_nt: TGTGCCAGCAGAAGCAGCGCTAATGAAAAACTGTTTTTT
clone_size: many
d_call: .
j_call: TRBJ1-4
v_call: TRBV28

cdr3_aa: CASSYRGTSGRNEQYF
cdr3_nt: TGTGCCAGCAGCTACCGGGGGACTAGCGGGAGGAACGAGCAGTACTTC
clone_size: few
d_call: TRBD2
j_call: TRBJ2-7
v_call: TRBV14

cdr3_aa: CASTPGVSYNEQFF
cdr3_nt: TGTGCCAGCACCCCGGGGGTCTCCTACAATGAGCAGTTCTTC
clone_size: many
d_call: .
j_call: TRBJ2-1
v_call: TRBV12-3/TRBV12-4

cdr3_aa: CASSQDPGGVAKNIQYF
cdr3_nt: TGCGCCAGCAGCCAAGATCCGGGGGGGGTAGCCAAAAACATTCAGTACTTC
clone_size: .
d_call: TRBD2
j_call: TRBJ2-4
v_call: TRBV4-3

cdr3_aa: CASSQDPANEQFF
cdr3_nt: TGCGCCAGCAGCCAAGATCCGGCAAATGAGCAGTTCTTC
clone_size: many
d_call: .
j_call: TRBJ2-1
v_call: TRBV4-3

cdr3_aa: CASSLSQDGGYTF
cdr3_nt: TGTGCCAGCAGCTTATCCCAGGACGGGGGCTACACCTTC
clone_size: .
d_call: .
j_call: TRBJ1-2
v_call: TRBV5-4

cdr3_aa: CASSQEIAGRGTGELFF
cdr3_nt: TGTGCCAGCAGCCAAGAAATAGCGGGGCGGGGCACCGGGGAGCTGTTTTTT
clone_size: few
d_call: TRBD2
j_call: TRBJ2-2
v_call: TRBV4-2

cdr3_aa: CASSEVADPPDTQYF
cdr3_nt: TGTGCCAGCAGCGAAGTAGCGGACCCCCCCGATACGCAGTATTTT
clone_size: few
d_call: .
j_call: TRBJ2-3
v_call: TRBV6-2/TRBV6-3

cdr3_aa: CASSFTGGNTGELFF
cdr3_nt: TGCGCCAGCAGCTTCACAGGGGGGAACACCGGGGAGCTGTTTTTT
clone_size: many
d_call: TRBD1
j_call: TRBJ2-2
v_call: TRBV5-1